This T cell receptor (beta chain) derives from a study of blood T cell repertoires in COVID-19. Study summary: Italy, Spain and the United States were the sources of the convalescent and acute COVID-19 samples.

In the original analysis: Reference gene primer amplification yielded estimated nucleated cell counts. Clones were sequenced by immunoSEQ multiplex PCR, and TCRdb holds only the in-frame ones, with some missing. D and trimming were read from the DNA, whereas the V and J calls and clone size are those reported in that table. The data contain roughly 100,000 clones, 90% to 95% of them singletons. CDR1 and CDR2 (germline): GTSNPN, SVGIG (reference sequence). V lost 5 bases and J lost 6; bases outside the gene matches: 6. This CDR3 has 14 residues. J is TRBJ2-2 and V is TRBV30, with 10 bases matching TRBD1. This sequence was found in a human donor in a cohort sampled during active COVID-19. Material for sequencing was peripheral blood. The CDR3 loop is CAWEAGQGAGELFF. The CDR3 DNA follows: TGTGCCTGGGAGGCTGGACAGGGGGCCGGGGAGCTGTTTTTT. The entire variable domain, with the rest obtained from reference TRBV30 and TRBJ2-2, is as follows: SQTIHQWPATLVQPVGSPLSLECTVEGTSNPNLYWYRQAAGRGLQLLFYSVGIGQISSEVPQNLSASRPQDRQFILSSKKLLLSDSGFYLCAWEAGQGAGELFFGEGSRLTVL.